The source of this T cell receptor beta chain is a study of lymphopenia after photon versus proton radiotherapy. Study-wide findings and caveats: Survival link was tested only in deceased patients; proton benefit remains a possibility.

Note on this clone: Antigen: not known.

Clones were sequenced by immunoSEQ multiplex PCR, and TCRdb holds only the in-frame ones, with some missing. The sample lists about 29,000 clones, 87% occurring once. The sequencing here drew on peripheral blood, taken from a patient treated with proton-based radiotherapy. This TCR came from a woman between 55 and 75 years old with cholangiocarcinoma. Some clones in this sample may be carry-over from other donors' samples.

CDR3 sequence (DNA): TGTGCCAGTAGCCATTGGGGGACAGGGGTAGCCAAAAACATTCAGTACTTC. Its translation: CASSHWGTGVAKNIQYF. The rearrangement links TRBV19 to TRBJ2-4; 10 bases match TRBD1. Germline values: CDR1 LNHDA, CDR2 SQIVND (reference sequence). The CDR3 extends over 17 amino acids. J lost 0 bases, V lost 6 bases, and 8 bases had no gene match. Full variable domain (missing parts from reference TRBV19 and TRBJ2-4): DGGITQSPKYLFRKEGQNVTLSCEQNLNHDAMYWYRQDPGQGLRLIYYSQIVNDFQKGDIAEGYSVSREKKESFPLTVTSAQKNPTAFYLCASSHWGTGVAKNIQYFGAGTRLSVL.